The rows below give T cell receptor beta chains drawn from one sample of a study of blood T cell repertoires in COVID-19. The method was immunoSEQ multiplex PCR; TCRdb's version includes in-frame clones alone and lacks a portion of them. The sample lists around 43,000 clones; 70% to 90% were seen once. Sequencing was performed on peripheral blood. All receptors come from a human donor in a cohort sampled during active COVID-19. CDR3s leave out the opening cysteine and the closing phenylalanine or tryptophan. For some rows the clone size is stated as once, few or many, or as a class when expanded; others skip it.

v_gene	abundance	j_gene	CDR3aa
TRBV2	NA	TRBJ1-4	ASGAFTGTQKLF
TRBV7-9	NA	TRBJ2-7	ASSPGPEQY
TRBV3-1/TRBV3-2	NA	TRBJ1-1	ASSQSGTENTEAF
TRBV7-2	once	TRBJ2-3	ASSLGHRTDTQY
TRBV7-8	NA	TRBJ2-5	ASSWTGGGETQY
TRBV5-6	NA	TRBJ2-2	ASSFRVGELF
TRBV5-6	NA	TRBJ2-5	ASSPQGPQETQY
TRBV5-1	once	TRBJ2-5	ASIGGGGGKETQY
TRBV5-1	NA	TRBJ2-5	ASSLGRAYQETQY
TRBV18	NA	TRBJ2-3	ASYQRADTQY
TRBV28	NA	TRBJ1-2	ASEGQLNYGYT
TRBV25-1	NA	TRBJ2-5	ASSDLTPAGVGETQY
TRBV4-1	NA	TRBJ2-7	ASSQDRREIYEQY
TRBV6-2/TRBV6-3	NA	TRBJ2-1	ASSLTEGLYNEQF
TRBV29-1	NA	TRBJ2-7	SVWTGSEQY
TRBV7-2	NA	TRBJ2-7	ASSLEQGVPHEQY
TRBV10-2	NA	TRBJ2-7	ASSEVSGTYEQY